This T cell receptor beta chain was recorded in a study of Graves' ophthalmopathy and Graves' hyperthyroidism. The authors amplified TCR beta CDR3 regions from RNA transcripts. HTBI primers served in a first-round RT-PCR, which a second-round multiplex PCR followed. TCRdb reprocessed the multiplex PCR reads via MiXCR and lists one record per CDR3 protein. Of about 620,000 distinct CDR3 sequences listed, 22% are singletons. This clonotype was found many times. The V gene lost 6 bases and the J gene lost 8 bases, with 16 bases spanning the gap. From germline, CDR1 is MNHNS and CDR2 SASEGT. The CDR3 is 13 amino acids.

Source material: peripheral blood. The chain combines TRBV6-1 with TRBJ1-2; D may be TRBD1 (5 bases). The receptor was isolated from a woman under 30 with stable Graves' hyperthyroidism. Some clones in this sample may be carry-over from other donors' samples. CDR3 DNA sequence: TGTGCCAGCAGACCCGGGGGGGACGAAGGCTACACCTTC. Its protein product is CASRPGGDEGYTF.